The entry that follows covers one T cell receptor beta chain sequence. The data are from a study of blood T cell repertoires in COVID-19. The data were produced by immunoSEQ multiplex PCR, yet TCRdb's version contains in-frame clones alone and is incomplete. This table has nearly 25,000 clones, 89% appearing once. The trim removed 4 bases at V and 4 bases at J, leaving 18 bases unmatched. Germline V gene data show CDR1 as MNHEY and CDR2 as SMNVEV (reference sequence). The CDR3 sequence is 18 residues long. The source is a man aged 65 to 79 with acute or convalescent COVID-19. Sample: peripheral blood. This chain links TRBV27 with TRBJ2-5; 7 bases align to TRBD2. This CDR3 is CASSSTFLIGGRPETQYF. The DNA for the CDR3 is TGTGCCAGCAGTTCCACCTTCCTCATCGGGGGGAGGCCAGAGACCCAGTACTTC.